Listed here are 10 T cell receptor beta chains from one sample, sequenced in a study of beta chain features in type 1 diabetes (dated by TCRdb to the late 2010s). Receptors were amplified or captured by the immunoSEQ multiplex PCR assay. All of the isolated RNA was reverse transcribed with the High Capacity cDNA Reverse Transcription Kit, so expressed TCRB transcripts were sequenced. The source is immuneACCESS, and TCRdb retained only in-frame sequences with V and J called. Part of the clones is not carried over; for the studies checked, unresolved V genes explain less than half of this, and the remainder is unexplained. In all, the sample holds 400,000 to 500,000 clones, and about 15% of those were seen once. Of the sample, less than 0.04% falls within the top ten clones. The specimen was naive CD4+ T cells from blood. The cell subset or site label, as the study defines it: true naive CD4+ T cells. All receptors derive from a man under 40 in good health.

This clone was seen a single time. The gene calls are TRBV9 and TRBJ2-5, with 8 bases identical to TRBD2. Trimming removed 1 base from V and 2 bases from J; junction bases left unmatched: 4. The CDR3 sequence is 15 residues long. Germline V gene lookup returns CDR1 SGDLS and CDR2 YYNGEE. Written as DNA, the CDR3 is TGTGCCAGCAGCGTACCGGGACTAGGGCAAGAGACCCAGTACTTC. It translates to CASSVPGLGQETQYF.

The chain combines TRBV13 with TRBJ1-2, with 7 nucleotides matching TRBD1. The length of the CDR3 is 13 residues. The J segment lost 8 bases and the V segment lost 5 bases, leaving 8 bases of the junction unmatched. Germline V gene sequence: CDR1 PRHDT, CDR2 FYEKMQ (reference sequence). The CDR3 here is CASSRRGGHGYTF. The CDR3 bases are TGTGCCAGCAGCCGCAGGGGGGGCCACGGCTACACCTTC.

The chain carries TRBV7-2 and TRBJ1-1; possibly TRBD1 for D (5 bases). The CDR3 covers 15 residues. Trimming pared 5 bases from V and 8 bases from J, leaving 21 bases between. Germline V CDR1 and CDR2: SGHTA, FQGNSA. CDR3 nucleotide sequence: TGTGCCAGCAGCGTATTTTCCGGGACCTCAGTAGAAGCTTTCTTT. Protein: CASSVFSGTSVEAFF.

The chain combines TRBV9 with TRBJ1-6; no reliable D call. There are 15 residues in the CDR3. The V and J ends lost 0 bases and 7 bases respectively, with 11 bases between them. Germline lookup yields CDR1 SGDLS and CDR2 YYNGEE. In DNA form, the CDR3 reads TGTGCCAGCAGCGTAGAAGGCAGCTTCAATTCACCCCTCCACTTT. It encodes CASSVEGSFNSPLHF.

This sequence joins TRBV25-1 and TRBJ1-3, with D hard to call. Germline V gives CDR1 MGHDK, CDR2 SYGVNS. V lost 0 bases and J 0 bases, leaving 9 bases between the germline ends. This CDR3 is 16 amino acids long. CDR3 amino acids: CASSEYPMSSGNTIYF. In DNA form, the CDR3 reads TGTGCCAGCAGTGAATATCCCATGAGCTCTGGAAACACCATATATTTT.

This clone came up a few times. V usage is TRBV29-1 and J usage is TRBJ1-1, with D perhaps TRBD1 (6 bases). Per the germline V gene, CDR1 is SQVTM and CDR2 is ANQGSEA. Trimming took 7 bases from V and 9 from J, leaving 21 bases between them. The CDR3 runs 13 residues. Here the CDR3 DNA reads TGCAGCGCTAGCTCCATGGGGGCAGGGAAAGCTTTCTTT. It translates to CSASSMGAGKAFF. Together with reference TRBV29-1 and TRBJ1-1, the CDR3 gives the full variable domain: SAVISQKPSRDICQRGTSLTIQCQVDSQVTMMFWYRQQPGQSLTLIATANQGSEATYESGFVIDKFPISRPNLTFSTLTVSNMSPEDSSIYLCSASSMGAGKAFFGQGTRLTVV.

This clone was detected only a few times. Other DNA sequences in the sample encode the same CDR3. The chain uses TRBV19 and TRBJ2-1; 8 bases are a match to TRBD2. The CDR3 length is 14 residues. CDR1 is LNHDA and CDR2 is SQIVND in the germline V gene (reference sequence). With 1 base clipped from V and 7 bases from J, the junction kept 3 bases outside the gene matches. The CDR3 nucleotides are TGTGCCAGTAGTATAGCGGGAGGGCCGAATGAGCAGTTCTTC. Amino acids: CASSIAGGPNEQFF.

The chain is built from TRBV5-1 and TRBJ2-5; TRBD1 agrees at 12 bases. The CDR3 runs to 16 residues. Germline V gives CDR1 SGHRS, CDR2 YFSETQ. Trimming at V came to 3 bases and at J to 5 bases, leaving 8 bases not matched to a gene. Here the CDR3 reads CASSSLGQGAEETQYF. The CDR3 nucleotides are TGCGCCAGCAGCTCTCTGGGACAGGGGGCGGAGGAGACCCAGTACTTC.

The chain couples TRBV27 to TRBJ2-5; D uncertain. Germline CDR1 MNHEY, CDR2 SMNVEV (reference sequence). There are 13 residues in the CDR3. V was clipped by 7 bases and J by 2 bases, with 11 bases between them. The CDR3 coding sequence is TGTGCCAGCAAAAAGGGTGCTCAAGAGACCCAGTACTTC. Translation gives CASKKGAQETQYF.

This clone was seen only a few times. This chain joins TRBV11-2 and TRBJ2-1, with D maybe TRBD1 (6 bases). Germline V gene data show CDR1 as SGHAT and CDR2 as FQNNGV. V was pared by 4 bases and J by 0 bases, with 13 bases between. There are 16 residues in the CDR3. The CDR3 loop is CASSSIRGSSYNEQFF. The CDR3 DNA follows: TGTGCCAGCAGCTCCATCAGGGGAAGCTCCTACAATGAGCAGTTCTTC.